The 13 T cell receptor beta chains below all came from one sample that was sequenced in a study of blood T cells in healthy people across ages. Using a J-beta primer mix together with a sample-barcoded 5' primer, a second PCR was run for about 7 to 12 cycles. In TCRdb, the 5' RACE reads were re-called with MiXCR into one record per CDR3 protein. Of some 1.5 million distinct CDR3 sequences in the sample, 25% to 30% are singletons; the top ten hold 7.7%. Sequencing was performed on blood. The receptors were gathered from a woman aged 25 to 39 in good health.

This clonotype was observed a few times. CDR3 nucleotide sequence: TGCGCCAGCAGCTCCTCGGGGGCAATCTACGAGCAGTACTTC. Translating it yields CASSSSGAIYEQYF. The V call is TRBV5-1, the J call TRBJ2-7; the D call may be TRBD1 or TRBD2 (6 bases each). This CDR3 comprises 14 residues. The V and J ends lost 3 bases and 3 bases respectively, with 13 bases between them. Per the germline V gene, CDR1 is SGHRS and CDR2 is YFSETQ.

This clonotype came up many times. V and J are TRBV6-6 and TRBJ1-1; unclear D gene. This CDR3 contains 12 residues. The germline V and J ends were trimmed by 6 bases and 4 bases, with 9 bases remaining between them. CDR1 is MNHNY and CDR2 is SVGAGI in the germline V gene (reference sequence). Written as DNA, the CDR3 is TGTGCCAGCAGCGAACGGGGCACTGAAGCTTTCTTT. Amino acids: CASSERGTEAFF.

About this clonotype: Possible read error: a much larger clone is one base away. The rearrangement uses TRBV5-1 and TRBJ2-1; TRBD2 matches 8 bases. The CDR3 is 16 amino acids. Germline V lookup: CDR1 SGHRS, CDR2 YFSETQ. The CDR3 loop is CTSSLVAGGSYNEQFF. The CDR3 DNA reads TGCACCAGCAGCTTGGTCGCGGGGGGCTCCTACAATGAGCAGTTCTTC.

Concerning this clonotype: At one of its ends the junction is not consistent with the germline gene, which may arise from a read error. This chain joins TRBV10-1 and TRBJ2-5; 8 nucleotides agree with TRBD2. CDR3 length equals 15 residues. Looked up from germline, CDR1 is WNHNN and CDR2 is SYGVQD (reference sequence). The CDR3 region has the DNA TGCGCCAGCAGTGATGGTAGCGGGGTCCAAGAGATCCAGTACTTC. This translates into CASSDGSGVQEIQYF.

The chain recombines TRBV10-3 with TRBJ1-6, with D perhaps TRBD1 (5 bases). V was pared by 3 bases and J by 18 bases, with 18 bases between. The CDR3 totals 13 residues. Germline CDR1 ENHRY, CDR2 SYGVKD. The CDR3 here is CAISESQGGNRHF. CDR3 coding DNA: TGTGCCATCAGTGAATCCCAGGGCGGGAATCGCCACTTT.

CDR3 sequence (DNA): TGTGCCAGCAGCTTCACTAGCGGGGGGGACAATGAGCAGTTCTTC. This translates into CASSFTSGGDNEQFF. The J gene is TRBJ2-1, the V gene TRBV11-2, with 13 bases identical to TRBD2. Trimming removed 3 bases from V and 5 bases from J; junction bases left unmatched: 1. CDR1 SGHAT and CDR2 FQNNGV come from the germline V gene. The CDR3 totals 15 residues.

The chain carries TRBV3-1 and TRBJ1-6; a weak D match, TRBD1 (5 bases). The CDR3 contains 15 residues. Germline lookup yields CDR1 LGHDT and CDR2 YNNKEL (reference sequence). Trimming removed 5 bases from V and 7 bases from J, with 15 bases in between. CDR3 amino acids: CASSFGRDQNSPLHF. The DNA for the CDR3 is TGTGCCAGCAGCTTCGGCCGGGACCAAAATTCACCCCTCCACTTT.

This clonotype was seen ten or more times. The V gene is TRBV6-4, the J gene TRBJ1-2; D is undetermined. V lost 0 bases to trimming and J lost 3 bases, with 8 bases between them. There are 14 residues in the CDR3. Germline CDR1 MRHNA, CDR2 SNTAGT. CDR3 region: CASSDSVEHYGYTF. The CDR3 DNA follows: TGTGCCAGCAGTGACTCGGTGGAACACTATGGCTACACCTTC.

The chain's CDR3 is CASGRTGGMETQYF. The CDR3, as DNA: TGTGCCAGCGGCCGGACGGGAGGCATGGAGACCCAGTACTTC. The chain has TRBV16 and TRBJ2-5; 7 bases fit TRBD2. V lost 8 bases, J lost 5 bases, and 11 bases stayed unmatched. Germline loops: CDR1 KGHSY, CDR2 FQNENV. This CDR3 comprises 14 residues.

This clonotype has more than one count but fewer than ten. This rearrangement joins TRBV5-1 to TRBJ1-2, with no clear D. Germline V CDR1 and CDR2: SGHRS, YFSETQ. Trimming shortened V by 4 bases and J by 6 bases, and 16 bases separated the two germline ends. This CDR3 has 14 amino acids. The CDR3 region is CASSRGSILDGYTF. CDR3 coding DNA: TGCGCCAGCAGCCGAGGGTCGATTTTAGATGGCTACACCTTC.

This clonotype was counted between two and nine times. The J gene is TRBJ2-5, the V gene TRBV20-1; 13 bases fit TRBD2. J lost 4 bases, V lost 4 bases, and 3 bases had no gene match. This CDR3 contains 14 residues. The germline V gene encodes CDR1 DFQATT and CDR2 SNEGSKA (reference sequence). CDR3 in DNA: TGCAGTGCTATCACTAGCGGGGGGGCAGAGACCCAGTACTTC. Amino acid sequence: CSAITSGGAETQYF.

A few counts support this clonotype. The chain recombines TRBV5-1 with TRBJ2-7, with 12 bases that match TRBD2. Germline trimming cut 3 bases from V and 7 bases from J; bases unmatched to any gene: 5. The CDR3 is 14 residues long. Germline values: CDR1 SGHRS, CDR2 YFSETQ. The CDR3 reads CASSSPSGGGEQYF. CDR3 in DNA: TGCGCCAGCAGCTCTCCTAGCGGGGGGGGTGAGCAGTACTTC.

At least ten counts were recorded for this clonotype. The V gene is TRBV12-3 or TRBV12-4, the J gene TRBJ2-1; D possibly corresponds to TRBD2 (6 bases). The CDR3 has 15 amino acids. Trimming took 6 bases from V and 4 from J, leaving 16 bases between them. As DNA, the CDR3 is TGTGCCAGCAGCCTGCACGGGGGATCATACAATGAGCAGTTCTTC. This sequence encodes CASSLHGGSYNEQFF.